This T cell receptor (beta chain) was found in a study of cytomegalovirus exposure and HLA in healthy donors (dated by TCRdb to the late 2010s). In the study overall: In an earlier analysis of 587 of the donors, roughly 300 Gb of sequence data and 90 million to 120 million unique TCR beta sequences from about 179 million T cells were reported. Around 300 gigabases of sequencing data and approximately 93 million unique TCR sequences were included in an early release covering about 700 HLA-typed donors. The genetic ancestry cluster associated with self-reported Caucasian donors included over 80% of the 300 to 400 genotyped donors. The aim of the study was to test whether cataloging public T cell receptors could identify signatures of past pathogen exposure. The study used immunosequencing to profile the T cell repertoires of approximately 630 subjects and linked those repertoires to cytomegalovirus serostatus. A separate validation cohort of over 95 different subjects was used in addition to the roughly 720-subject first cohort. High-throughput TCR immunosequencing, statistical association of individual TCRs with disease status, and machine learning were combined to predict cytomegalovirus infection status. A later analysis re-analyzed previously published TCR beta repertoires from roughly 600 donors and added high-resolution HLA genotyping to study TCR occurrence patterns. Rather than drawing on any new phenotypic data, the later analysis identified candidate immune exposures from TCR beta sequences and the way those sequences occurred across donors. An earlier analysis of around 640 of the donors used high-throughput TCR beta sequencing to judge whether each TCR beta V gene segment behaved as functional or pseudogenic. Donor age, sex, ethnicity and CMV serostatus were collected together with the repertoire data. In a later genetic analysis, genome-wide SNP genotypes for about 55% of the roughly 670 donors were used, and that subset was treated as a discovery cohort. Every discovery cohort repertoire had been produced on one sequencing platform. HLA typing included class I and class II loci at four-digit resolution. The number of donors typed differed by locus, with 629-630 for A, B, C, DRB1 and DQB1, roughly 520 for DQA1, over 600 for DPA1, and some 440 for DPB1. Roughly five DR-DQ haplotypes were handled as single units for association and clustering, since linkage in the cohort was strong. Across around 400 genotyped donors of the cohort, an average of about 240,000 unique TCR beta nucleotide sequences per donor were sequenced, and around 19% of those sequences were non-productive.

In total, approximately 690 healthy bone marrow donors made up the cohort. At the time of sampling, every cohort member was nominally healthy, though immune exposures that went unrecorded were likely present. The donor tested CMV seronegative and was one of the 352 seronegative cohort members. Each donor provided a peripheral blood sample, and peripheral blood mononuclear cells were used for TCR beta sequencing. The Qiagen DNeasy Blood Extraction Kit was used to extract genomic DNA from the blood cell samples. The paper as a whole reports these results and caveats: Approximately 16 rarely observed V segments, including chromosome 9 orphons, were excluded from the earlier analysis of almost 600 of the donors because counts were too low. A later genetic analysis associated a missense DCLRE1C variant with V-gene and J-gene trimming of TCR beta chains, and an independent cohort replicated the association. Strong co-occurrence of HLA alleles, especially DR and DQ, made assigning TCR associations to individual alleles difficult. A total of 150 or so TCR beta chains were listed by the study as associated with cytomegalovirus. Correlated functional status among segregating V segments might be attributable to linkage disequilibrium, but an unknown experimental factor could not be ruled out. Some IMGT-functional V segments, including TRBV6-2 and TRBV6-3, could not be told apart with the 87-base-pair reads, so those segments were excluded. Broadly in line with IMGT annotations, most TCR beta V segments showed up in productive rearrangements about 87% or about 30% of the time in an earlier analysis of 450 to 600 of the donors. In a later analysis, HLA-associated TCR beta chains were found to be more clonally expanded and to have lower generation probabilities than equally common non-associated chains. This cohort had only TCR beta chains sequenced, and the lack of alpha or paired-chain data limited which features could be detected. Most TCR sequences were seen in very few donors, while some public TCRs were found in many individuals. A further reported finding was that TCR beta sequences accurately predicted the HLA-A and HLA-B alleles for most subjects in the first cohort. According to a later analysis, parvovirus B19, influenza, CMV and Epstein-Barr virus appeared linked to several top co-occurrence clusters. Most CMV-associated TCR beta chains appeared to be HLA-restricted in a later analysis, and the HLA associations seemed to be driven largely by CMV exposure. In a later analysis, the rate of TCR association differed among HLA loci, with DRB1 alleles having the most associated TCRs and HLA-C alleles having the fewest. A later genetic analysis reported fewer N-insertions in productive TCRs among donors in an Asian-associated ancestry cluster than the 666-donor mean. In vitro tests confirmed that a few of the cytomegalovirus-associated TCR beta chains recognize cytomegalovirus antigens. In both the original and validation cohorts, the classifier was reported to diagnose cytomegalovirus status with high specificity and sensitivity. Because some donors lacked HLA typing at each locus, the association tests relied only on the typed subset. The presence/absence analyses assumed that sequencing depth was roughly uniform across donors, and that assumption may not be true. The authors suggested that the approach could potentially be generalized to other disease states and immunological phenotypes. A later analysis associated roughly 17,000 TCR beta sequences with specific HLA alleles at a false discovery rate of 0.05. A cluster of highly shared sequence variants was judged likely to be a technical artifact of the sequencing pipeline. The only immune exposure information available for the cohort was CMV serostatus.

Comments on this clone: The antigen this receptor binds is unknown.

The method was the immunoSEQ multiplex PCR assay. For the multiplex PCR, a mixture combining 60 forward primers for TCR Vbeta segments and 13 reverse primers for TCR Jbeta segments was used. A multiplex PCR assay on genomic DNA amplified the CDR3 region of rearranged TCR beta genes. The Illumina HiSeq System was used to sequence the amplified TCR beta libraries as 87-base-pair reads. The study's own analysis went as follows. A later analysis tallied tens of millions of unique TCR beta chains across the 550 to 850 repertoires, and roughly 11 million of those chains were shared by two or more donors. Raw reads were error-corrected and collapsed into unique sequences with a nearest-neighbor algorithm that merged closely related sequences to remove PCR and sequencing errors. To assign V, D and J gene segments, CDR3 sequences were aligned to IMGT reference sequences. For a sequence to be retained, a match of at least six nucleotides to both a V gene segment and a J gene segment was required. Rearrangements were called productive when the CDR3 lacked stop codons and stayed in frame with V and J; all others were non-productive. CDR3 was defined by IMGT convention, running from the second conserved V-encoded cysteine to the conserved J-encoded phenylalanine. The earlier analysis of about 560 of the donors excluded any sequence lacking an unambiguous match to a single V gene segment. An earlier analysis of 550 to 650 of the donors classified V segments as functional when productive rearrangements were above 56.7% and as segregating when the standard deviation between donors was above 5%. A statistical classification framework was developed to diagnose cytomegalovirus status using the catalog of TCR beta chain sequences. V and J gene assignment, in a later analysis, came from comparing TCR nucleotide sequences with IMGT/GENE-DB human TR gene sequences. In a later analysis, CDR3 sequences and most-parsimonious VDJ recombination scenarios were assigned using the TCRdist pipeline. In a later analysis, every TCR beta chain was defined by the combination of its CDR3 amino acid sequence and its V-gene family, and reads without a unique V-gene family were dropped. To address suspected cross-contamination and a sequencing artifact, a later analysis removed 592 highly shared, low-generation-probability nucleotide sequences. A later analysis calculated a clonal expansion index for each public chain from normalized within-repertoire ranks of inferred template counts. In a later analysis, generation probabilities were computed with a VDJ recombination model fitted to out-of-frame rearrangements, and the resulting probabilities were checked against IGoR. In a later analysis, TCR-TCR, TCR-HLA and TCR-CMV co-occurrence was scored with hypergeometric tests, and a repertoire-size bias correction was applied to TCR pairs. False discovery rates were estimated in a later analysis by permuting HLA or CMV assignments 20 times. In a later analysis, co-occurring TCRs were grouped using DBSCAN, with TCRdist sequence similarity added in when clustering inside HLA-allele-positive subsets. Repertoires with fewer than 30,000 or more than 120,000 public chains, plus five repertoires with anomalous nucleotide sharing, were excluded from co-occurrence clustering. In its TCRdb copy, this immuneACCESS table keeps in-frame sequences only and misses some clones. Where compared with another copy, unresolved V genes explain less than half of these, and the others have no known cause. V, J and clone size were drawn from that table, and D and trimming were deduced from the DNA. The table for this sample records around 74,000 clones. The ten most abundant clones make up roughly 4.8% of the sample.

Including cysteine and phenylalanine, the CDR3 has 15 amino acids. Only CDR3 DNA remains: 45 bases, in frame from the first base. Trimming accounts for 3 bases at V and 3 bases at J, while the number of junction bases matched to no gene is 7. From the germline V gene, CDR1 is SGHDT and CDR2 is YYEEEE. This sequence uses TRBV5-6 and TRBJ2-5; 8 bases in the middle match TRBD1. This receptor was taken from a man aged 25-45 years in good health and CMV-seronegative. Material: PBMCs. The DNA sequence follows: TGTGCCAGCAGCTGGTTGGGACAGGAAGAAGAGACCCAGTACTTC. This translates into CASSWLGQEEETQYF.